Below, 21 T cell receptor beta chains from the same sample are listed, as sequenced in a study of blood T cell repertoires in COVID-19. The table came from immunoSEQ multiplex PCR; TCRdb's copy has only in-frame clones and leaves some out. The sample has around 260,000 clones; roughly 88% are singletons. The specimen was peripheral blood. These receptors all come from a human donor with COVID-19, enrolled during active disease. The donor label of this sample is uncertain.

This clone has a single count. The chain employs TRBV18 and TRBJ2-7, with D uncertain. This CDR3 spans 13 amino acids. Between the trimmed V and J ends, which lost 1 base and 1 base, there was a span of 5 bases. Germline V lookup: CDR1 KGHSH, CDR2 LQKENI. CDR3 loop: CASSPRRSYEQYF. The CDR3 nucleotides read TGTGCCAGCTCACCACGCAGATCCTACGAGCAGTACTTC.

This chain joins TRBV19 and TRBJ1-4; no definite D call. The CDR3 has 14 amino acids. The V end was cut by 4 bases, the J end by 5 bases, with 11 bases between. The germline V gene has CDR1 LNHDA and CDR2 SQIVND (reference sequence). In nucleotides, the CDR3 is TGTGCCAGTAGTAACATCATCGGGAATGAAAAACTGTTTTTT. The encoded protein is CASSNIIGNEKLFF.

The DNA of the CDR3 is TGTGCCAGCACCACAGGGGGCATCGGTGAAAAACTGTTTTTT. This gives the protein CASTTGGIGEKLFF. The rearrangement uses TRBV3-1 (or the pseudogene TRBV3-2) and TRBJ1-4, with 9 positions matching TRBD1. Germline CDR1 is LGHDT and CDR2 is YNNKEL (reference sequence). The CDR3 has 14 amino acids. Germline trimming cut 7 bases from V and 7 bases from J; bases unmatched to any gene: 7.

V is TRBV6-5 and J is TRBJ1-5; D not certain. The germline V gene encodes CDR1 MNHEY and CDR2 SVGAGI. CDR3 length: 13 residues. V lost 6 bases and J 6 bases, leaving 12 bases between the germline ends. CDR3 nucleotide sequence: TGTGCCAGCAGCCTCGGGGTAGGTCAGCCCCAGCATTTT. Its protein is CASSLGVGQPQHF.

This clone was found once. The chain carries TRBV25-1 and TRBJ2-1; a weak D match, TRBD2 (6 bases). Germline CDR1 MGHDK, CDR2 SYGVNS. This CDR3 has 16 residues. V lost 0 bases, J lost 3 bases, and 12 bases lay in between. The CDR3 loop is CASSEYGTGGYNEQFF. The CDR3 coding sequence is TGTGCCAGCAGTGAATACGGGACCGGGGGCTACAATGAGCAGTTCTTC.

This chain connects TRBV25-1 to TRBJ2-7; 7 bases match TRBD1. Germline V gives CDR1 MGHDK, CDR2 SYGVNS. V shed 8 bases and J 7 bases; nucleotides not matched to a gene: 11. The CDR3 covers 13 residues. The CDR3 sequence: CASGRTGVGEQYF. In nucleotides, the CDR3 is TGTGCCAGCGGCCGAACAGGGGTGGGGGAGCAGTACTTC.

The rearrangement joins TRBV28 to TRBJ1-5; perhaps TRBD1 as D (6 bases). Germline lookup yields CDR1 MDHEN and CDR2 SYDVKM. The CDR3 sequence is 15 residues long. The V gene lost 6 bases and the J gene lost 3 bases, with 15 bases spanning the gap. The CDR3 DNA follows: TGTGCCAGCAGCCTCCCTCGGACAGTCAATCAGCCCCAGCATTTT. Translation gives CASSLPRTVNQPQHF.

The V call is TRBV5-1, the J call TRBJ2-3; 8 bases are a match to TRBD2. Trimming cost V 0 bases and J 4 bases; bases outside gene matches: 10. This CDR3 region has 17 residues. The germline gives CDR1 SGHRS, CDR2 YFSETQ. CDR3: CASSLDLAGNVADTQYF. The CDR3 nucleotides are TGCGCCAGCAGCTTGGATCTAGCGGGCAATGTGGCAGATACGCAGTATTTT.

The chain combines TRBV6-5 with TRBJ1-5; weak D call: TRBD1 (5 bases). The CDR3 length is 15 residues. From germline, CDR1 is MNHEY and CDR2 SVGAGI. V gave up 7 bases and J gave up 4 bases, with 17 bases separating them. The CDR3 DNA follows: TGTGCCAGCACCCAAGGGGCGAGGAGTAATCAGCCCCAGCATTTT. Residues: CASTQGARSNQPQHF.

This chain joins TRBV19 and TRBJ2-7; tentatively, D is TRBD1 (6 bases). The V gene's germline CDR1 is LNHDA and CDR2 SQIVND (reference sequence). With 4 bases removed from V and 2 bases from J, the gap between germline ends came to 12 bases. This CDR3 comprises 14 residues. The DNA of the CDR3 is TGTGCCAGTAGTAGCCGGGACAAGCCCTACGAGCAGTACTTC. Translating it yields CASSSRDKPYEQYF.

The chain couples TRBV3-1 (or the pseudogene TRBV3-2) to TRBJ1-1, with D possibly being TRBD1 (6 bases). The V end lost 1 base, the J end lost 10 bases, and 16 bases lay between the germline ends. Germline V gene sequence: CDR1 LGHDT, CDR2 YNNKEL (reference sequence). CDR3 length: 14 amino acids. CDR3 sequence reads: CASSQGRTERLAFF. The CDR3 DNA follows: TGTGCCAGCAGCCAAGGGAGGACAGAGCGGCTAGCTTTCTTT.

This clone appeared a single time. This chain links TRBV6-5 with TRBJ1-1; a possible D gene is TRBD1 (5 bases). Germline CDR1 MNHEY, CDR2 SVGAGI. The CDR3 loop spans 13 amino acids. V was clipped by 5 bases and J by 10 bases, with 17 bases between them. The CDR3 here is CASSRLQVDRAFF. CDR3 sequence (DNA): TGTGCCAGCAGTCGGTTACAGGTAGATAGAGCTTTCTTT.

In its sample, this clone was seen once. One junction end disagrees with the germline gene, perhaps due to a read error. The chain is built from TRBV6-1 and TRBJ1-2, with 9 bases lining up with TRBD1. The CDR3 is made up of 14 amino acids. Germline CDR1 reads MNHNS; CDR2 reads SASEGT. CDR3 residues: CASSDRGKSYGYTF. The CDR3 region has the DNA TGTGCCAGTAGTGACAGGGGGAAGAGCTATGGCTACACCTTC.

V and J are TRBV27 and TRBJ1-1, with TRBD1 identical over 10 bases. The V gene's germline CDR1 is MNHEY and CDR2 SMNVEV (reference sequence). This CDR3 is 16 amino acids long. Losses at the gene ends were 5 bases for V and 0 bases for J; bases not matched to a gene: 6. CDR3 amino acids: CASSHRDRGLNTEAFF. In DNA form, the CDR3 reads TGTGCCAGCAGTCACCGGGACAGGGGATTGAACACTGAAGCTTTCTTT.

V gene TRBV6-1 combines with J gene TRBJ2-7; 10 bases are a match to TRBD2. Germline trimming cut 1 base from V and 5 bases from J; bases unmatched to any gene: 5. Per the germline V gene, CDR1 is MNHNS and CDR2 is SASEGT. The CDR3 is made up of 15 amino acids. The CDR3 is CASSEVSGRSDEQYF. In nucleotides, the CDR3 is TGTGCCAGCAGTGAAGTTAGCGGGAGGAGCGACGAGCAGTACTTC.

In this sample, this clone turned up a few times. The rearrangement uses TRBV29-1 and TRBJ1-3; D not resolved. CDR1 SQVTM and CDR2 ANQGSEA come from the germline V gene. This CDR3 is 11 amino acids long. The ends were cut back, 5 bases at V and 2 bases at J, with 4 bases in the middle. DNA of the CDR3: TGCAGCGTTTTCGCTGGAAACACCATATATTTT. It specifies CSVFAGNTIYF.

The chain links TRBV7-2 to TRBJ2-7; 7 nucleotides match TRBD2. The CDR3 has 15 amino acids. CDR1 is SGHTA and CDR2 is FQGNSA in the germline V gene. V lost 4 bases and J lost 0; bases outside the gene matches: 6. CDR3 DNA: TGTGCCAGCAGCTGGGAGGGAGCCAGCTCCTACGAGCAGTACTTC. Translation gives CASSWEGASSYEQYF. Based on the CDR3 plus reference TRBV7-2 and TRBJ2-7, the full variable domain is GAGVSQSPSNKVTEKGKDVELRCDPISGHTALYWYRQSLGQGLEFLIYFQGNSAPDKSGLPSDRFSAERTGGSVSTLTIQRTQQEDSAVYLCASSWEGASSYEQYFGPGTRLTVT.

The V call is TRBV10-2, the J call TRBJ1-1, with 11 bases lining up with TRBD1. V gave up 4 bases and J gave up 5 bases; unmatched junction bases: 3. Germline V gives CDR1 WSHSY, CDR2 SAAADI. The CDR3 has 14 amino acids. The CDR3 coding sequence is TGCGCCAGCAGTGTGGACAGGGGGCGAACTGAAGCTTTCTTT. Amino acid sequence: CASSVDRGRTEAFF.

The chain recombines TRBV7-2 with TRBJ2-5; 12 nucleotides agree with TRBD2. The CDR3 is 16 residues long. J lost 7 bases, V lost 4 bases, and 10 bases had no gene match. In germline, CDR1 is SGHTA, CDR2 FQGNSA. CDR3 residues: CASSSQLAGGWGTQYF. The CDR3 DNA sequence: TGTGCCAGCAGCTCCCAGCTAGCGGGAGGGTGGGGGACCCAGTACTTC.

V usage is TRBV9 and J usage is TRBJ2-7; 7 bases fit TRBD2. The CDR3 is 13 amino acids. Trimming at V came to 3 bases and at J to 2 bases, leaving 2 bases not matched to a gene. Germline loops: CDR1 SGDLS, CDR2 YYNGEE. CDR3 residues: CASSARGAYEQYF. The CDR3 DNA follows: TGTGCCAGCAGCGCCCGGGGGGCCTACGAGCAGTACTTC.

CDR3 DNA: TGTGCCAGCAGTCCTAGGGGGGGGAATTCACCCCTCCACTTT. It codes for CASSPRGGNSPLHF. The rearrangement uses TRBV28 and TRBJ1-6; D might be TRBD1 (6 bases). The length of the CDR3 is 14 residues. Germline assignment: CDR1 MDHEN and CDR2 SYDVKM. V was clipped by 5 bases and J by 7 bases, with 12 bases between them.